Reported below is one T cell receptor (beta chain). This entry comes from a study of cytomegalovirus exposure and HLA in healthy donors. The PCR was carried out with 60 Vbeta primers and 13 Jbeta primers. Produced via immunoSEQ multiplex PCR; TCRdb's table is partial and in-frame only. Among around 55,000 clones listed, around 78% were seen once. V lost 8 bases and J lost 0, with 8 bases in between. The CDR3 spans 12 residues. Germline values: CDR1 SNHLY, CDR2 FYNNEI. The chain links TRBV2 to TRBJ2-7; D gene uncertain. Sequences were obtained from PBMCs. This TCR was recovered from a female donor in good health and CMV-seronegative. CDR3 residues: CASQQSSYEQYF. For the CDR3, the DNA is TGTGCCAGCCAACAGAGCTCCTACGAGCAGTACTTC.